The present TCR beta chain was sequenced within a study of T cell responses to AZD1222 COVID-19 vaccine. Sequenced by immunoSEQ multiplex PCR; TCRdb stores in-frame clones only, minus some. The sample includes 110,000 or so clones, roughly 86% of them seen just once. The CDR3 is made up of 14 amino acids. Trimming removed 5 bases from V and 0 bases from J, with 8 bases in between. Germline V gives CDR1 SNHLY, CDR2 FYNNEI. It was second doses at about 4 or about 12 weeks that were pooled. Overall study results and limits: Dominant CD4 TCR responses targeted spike regions 160-218 and 743-854.

Points on this clone: Its antigen is as yet unknown.

The clonotype originates from an adult who received the AZD1222 COVID-19 vaccine. The chain links TRBV2 to TRBJ1-5; a possible D gene is TRBD1 (5 bases). The specimen was peripheral blood, collected 28 days after the second AZD1222 dose. The chain's CDR3 is CASSPGNSNQPQHF. CDR3 coding DNA: TGTGCCAGCAGTCCAGGGAATAGCAATCAGCCCCAGCATTTT.